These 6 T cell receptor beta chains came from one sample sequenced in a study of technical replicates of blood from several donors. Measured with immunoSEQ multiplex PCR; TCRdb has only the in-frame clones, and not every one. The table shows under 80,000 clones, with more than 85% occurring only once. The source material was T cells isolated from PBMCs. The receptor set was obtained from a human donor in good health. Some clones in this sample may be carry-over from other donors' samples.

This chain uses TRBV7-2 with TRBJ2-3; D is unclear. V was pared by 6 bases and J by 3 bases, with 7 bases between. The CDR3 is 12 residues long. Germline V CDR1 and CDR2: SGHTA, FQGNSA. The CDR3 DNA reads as TGTGCCAGCAGTCGGCGGACAGATACGCAGTATTTT. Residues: CASSRRTDTQYF.

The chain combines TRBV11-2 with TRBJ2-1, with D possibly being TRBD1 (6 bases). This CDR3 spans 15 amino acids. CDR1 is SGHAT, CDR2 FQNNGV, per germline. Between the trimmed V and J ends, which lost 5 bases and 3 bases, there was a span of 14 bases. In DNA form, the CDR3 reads TGTGCCAGCAGCCTGCGGCAGGGGATCTACAATGAGCAGTTCTTC. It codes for CASSLRQGIYNEQFF.

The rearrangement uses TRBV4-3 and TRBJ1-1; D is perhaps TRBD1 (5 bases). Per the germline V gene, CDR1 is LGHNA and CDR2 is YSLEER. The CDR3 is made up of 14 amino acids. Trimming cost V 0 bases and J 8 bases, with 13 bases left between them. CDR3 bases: TGCGCCAGCAGCCAAGAAAGCAGGAGGGGAGAAGCTTTCTTT. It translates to CASSQESRRGEAFF.

Here the CDR3 reads CASSEAGNYNEQFF. CDR3 sequence (DNA): TGTGCCAGCTCCGAAGCAGGGAACTACAATGAGCAGTTCTTC. The chain links TRBV9 to TRBJ2-1; D is perhaps TRBD1 (5 bases). The ends were cut back, 7 bases at V and 3 bases at J, with 14 bases in the middle. The CDR3 is 14 residues long. The germline V gene has CDR1 SGDLS and CDR2 YYNGEE. Full variable domain (outside the CDR3, taken from reference TRBV9 and TRBJ2-1): DSGVTQTPKHLITATGQRVTLRCSPRSGDLSVYWYQQSLDQGLQFLIQYYNGEERAKGNILERFSAQQFPDLHSELNLSSLELGDSALYFCASSEAGNYNEQFFGPGTRLTVL.

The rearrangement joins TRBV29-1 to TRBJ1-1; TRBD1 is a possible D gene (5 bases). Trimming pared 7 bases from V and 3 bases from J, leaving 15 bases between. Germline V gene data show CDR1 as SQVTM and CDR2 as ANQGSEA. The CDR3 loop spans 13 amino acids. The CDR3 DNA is TGCAGCGCCTTCGGGGGTTTTGACACTGAAGCTTTCTTT. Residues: CSAFGGFDTEAFF.

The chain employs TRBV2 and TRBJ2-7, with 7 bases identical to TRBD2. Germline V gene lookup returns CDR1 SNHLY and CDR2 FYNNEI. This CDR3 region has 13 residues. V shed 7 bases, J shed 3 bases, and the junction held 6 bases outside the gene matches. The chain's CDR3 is CASTNSGGYEQYF. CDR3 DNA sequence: TGTGCCAGCACCAACTCGGGGGGCTACGAGCAGTACTTC.